Below are 15 T cell receptor beta chains sequenced from a single sample in a study of identical twins. TCRdb itself ran the 5' RACE reads through MiXCR, one entry per CDR3 protein. Here the sample spans some 790,000 distinct CDR3 sequences, about 20% being singletons. This same sample was also part of a study on T cells expressing NK-cell markers.

Sequenced: PBMCs. All receptors come from a woman younger than 35 in good health.

The V and J genes are TRBV10-2 and TRBJ2-7; TRBD2 aligns across 13 bases. CDR1 and CDR2 from the germline V gene are WSHSY and SAAADI. Trimming at V came to 4 bases and at J to 7 bases, leaving 10 bases not matched to a gene. The CDR3 contains 16 residues. The CDR3 coding sequence is TGCGCCAGCAGTGGTCCTCGGACTAGCGGGAGATATGAGCAGTACTTC. Residues: CASSGPRTSGRYEQYF.

Only a few counts were recorded for this clonotype. The gene calls are TRBV5-1 and TRBJ2-1; 11 bases are a match to TRBD2. J lost 2 bases, V lost 3 bases, and 7 bases had no gene match. This CDR3 has 17 residues. Germline CDR1 is SGHRS and CDR2 is YFSETQ. The CDR3 coding sequence is TGCGCCAGCAGCTGGGGGGGGACTAGCGGCACCTACAATGAGCAGTTCTTC. This encodes CASSWGGTSGTYNEQFF.

The V gene is TRBV14, the J gene TRBJ2-5, with D tentatively TRBD1 or TRBD2 (5 bases each). CDR3 length: 16 residues. Per the germline V gene, CDR1 is SGHDN and CDR2 is FVKESK. The germline V and J ends were trimmed by 3 bases and 5 bases, with 19 bases remaining between them. CDR3 in DNA: TGTGCCAGCAGCCATACTTGGGGCGTTGGCGGGGAGACCCAGTACTTC. Translated, it gives CASSHTWGVGGETQYF.

The CDR3 DNA follows: TGCGCCAGCAGCCCAGGACTAGCGGGAGGATACGAAGAGACCCAGTACTTC. Translating gives CASSPGLAGGYEETQYF. The chain carries TRBV4-3 and TRBJ2-5; 14 positions match TRBD2. There are 17 residues in the CDR3. Trimming cost V 4 bases and J 3 bases; bases outside gene matches: 7. Germline V gene data show CDR1 as LGHNA and CDR2 as YSLEER.

At least ten counts were recorded for this clonotype. One end of the junction is discordant with germline, which a read error may explain. The chain employs TRBV12-3 or TRBV12-4 and TRBJ1-1, with a possible D match to TRBD1 (5 bases). The CDR3 is made up of 13 amino acids. CDR3 in amino acids: CASSLRGDTEAFF. The CDR3 nucleotides are TGCGCCAGCAGCTTGAGAGGGGACACTGAAGCTTTCTTT.

The chain recombines TRBV20-1 with TRBJ2-7, with D uncertain. Trimming removed 6 bases from V and 3 bases from J, with 15 bases in between. The CDR3 contains 13 residues. CDR1 and CDR2 from the germline V gene are DFQATT and SNEGSKA (reference sequence). The CDR3 region has the DNA TGCAGTGCCACCTGGGCAGAACGCTACGAGCAGTACTTC. It translates to CSATWAERYEQYF.

This clonotype has just a few counts. This chain connects TRBV25-1 to TRBJ1-1; 7 nucleotides match TRBD1. Looked up from germline, CDR1 is MGHDK and CDR2 is SYGVNS. CDR3 length: 13 amino acids. Unmatched junction bases numbered 3, after V lost 3 bases and J lost 5 bases. CDR3 sequence: CASSETGTTEAFF. For the CDR3, the DNA is TGTGCCAGCAGTGAGACAGGGACAACTGAAGCTTTCTTT.

This clonotype was counted between two and nine times. The rearrangement links TRBV12-3 or TRBV12-4 to TRBJ2-5; 9 nucleotides match TRBD2. The J segment lost 5 bases and the V segment lost 3 bases, leaving 4 bases of the junction unmatched. The CDR3 contains 14 residues. The CDR3 spells CASSLGGGVETQYF. For the CDR3, the DNA is TGTGCCAGCAGTTTGGGCGGGGGGGTGGAGACCCAGTACTTC.

CDR3 sequence (DNA): TGTGCCAGCAGTTTGGTTGAAGGGGGCCGTAATGAGCAGTTCTTC. Encoded protein: CASSLVEGGRNEQFF. The J gene is TRBJ2-1, the V gene TRBV12-3 or TRBV12-4, with TRBD1 matching over 7 bases. The CDR3 contains 15 residues. V lost 3 bases to trimming and J lost 7 bases; unmatched junction nucleotides: 9.

In this sample, this clonotype turned up a few times. The chain has TRBV20-1 and TRBJ2-4, with no clear D. The CDR3 covers 12 residues. The germline V and J ends were trimmed by 0 bases and 9 bases, with 9 bases remaining between them. CDR1 and CDR2 from the germline V gene are DFQATT and SNEGSKA (reference sequence). In nucleotides, the CDR3 is TGCAGTGCTAGAGATGTGAACAGCATTCAGTACTTC. It yields the protein CSARDVNSIQYF.

This clonotype was found many times. The rearrangement links TRBV12-3 or TRBV12-4 to TRBJ1-6; tentative D call: TRBD1 (5 bases). V lost 5 bases and J lost 7, with 9 bases in between. The CDR3 runs to 13 residues. CDR3 protein: CASSTGTNSPLHF. The CDR3 nucleotides are TGTGCCAGCAGTACAGGCACCAATTCACCCCTCCACTTT.

This clonotype was detected only a few times. V usage is TRBV20-1 and J usage is TRBJ2-3, with TRBD1 matching over 12 bases. Germline V gene sequence: CDR1 DFQATT, CDR2 SNEGSKA (reference sequence). The length of the CDR3 is 15 residues. V was clipped by 1 base and J by 2 bases; unmatched bases: 1. CDR3 sequence reads: CSARGDRGHTDTQYF. Here the CDR3 DNA reads TGCAGTGCTAGAGGGGACAGGGGGCACACAGATACGCAGTATTTT.

This clonotype was counted a few times. The chain has TRBV20-1 and TRBJ2-1; D tentatively reads TRBD1 or TRBD2 (5 bases each). The CDR3 totals 14 residues. CDR1 is DFQATT, CDR2 SNEGSKA, per germline (reference sequence). Trimming removed 1 base from V and 8 bases from J, with 15 bases in between. The CDR3 DNA is TGCAGTGCTAGAGTCGGGACCCCAGGAGATGAGCAGTTCTTC. Translated, it gives CSARVGTPGDEQFF.

The rearrangement links TRBV5-1 to TRBJ2-3, with 9 bases lining up with TRBD2. The trim removed 4 bases at V and 0 bases at J, leaving 12 bases unmatched. This CDR3 has 18 residues. Germline V CDR1 and CDR2: SGHRS, YFSETQ. CDR3 loop: CASSLPPASGASTDTQYF. Written as DNA, the CDR3 is TGCGCCAGCAGCCTCCCCCCGGCTAGCGGGGCTAGCACAGATACGCAGTATTTT.

This chain links TRBV12-5 with TRBJ1-5; D gene unclear. The CDR3 runs to 14 residues. From germline, CDR1 is LGHNT and CDR2 FRNRAP. Trimming removed 1 base at V and 0 bases at J, with 4 bases between. CDR3 sequence: CASGLGDSNQPQHF. DNA for the CDR3: TGTGCTAGTGGTTTGGGAGATAGCAATCAGCCCCAGCATTTT.